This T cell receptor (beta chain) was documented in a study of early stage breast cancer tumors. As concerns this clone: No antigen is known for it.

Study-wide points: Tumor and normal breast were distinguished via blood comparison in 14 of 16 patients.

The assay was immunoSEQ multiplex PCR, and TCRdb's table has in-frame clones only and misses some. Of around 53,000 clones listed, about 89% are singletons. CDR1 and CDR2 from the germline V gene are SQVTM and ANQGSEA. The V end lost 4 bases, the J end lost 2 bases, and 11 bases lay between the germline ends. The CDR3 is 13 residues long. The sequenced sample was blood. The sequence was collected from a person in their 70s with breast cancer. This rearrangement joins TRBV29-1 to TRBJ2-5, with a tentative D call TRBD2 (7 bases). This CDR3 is CSVAGGWQETQYF. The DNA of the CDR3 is TGCAGCGTTGCGGGGGGCTGGCAAGAGACCCAGTACTTC.